This TCR beta chain came from a study of tumor-infiltrating lymphocytes in primary liver carcinoma. Study overall: The patient population consisted of men and women between 30 and 69 years of age. Stage T1-T3 N0M0 and a size of roughly 4 to 10 cm characterized the tumors. Findings and caveats of the study: Compared with blood, tumor repertoires held significantly more in their top 250 clones.

A primer matching the constant region was used to make TCR beta cDNA from approximately 520 ng of total RNA. Library construction for TCR beta comprised three nested multiplex PCR rounds performed with slightly modified ARM-PCR. In the first two PCR rounds, TRBV1-TRBV30 forward primers were paired with a C-beta reverse primer, and each round lasted roughly 9 cycles. TCRdb itself ran the multiplex PCR reads through MiXCR, one entry per CDR3 protein. The table has tens of thousands of distinct CDR3 sequences, 60% to 80% seen once. This CDR3 contains 14 residues. The V gene's germline CDR1 is SGHDN and CDR2 FVKESK. Total RNA and DNA came together from 20-30 mg of bulk tissue without cell sorting. Details on this clonotype: As yet, its antigen is unknown. A junction end diverges from the germline sequence, so it may reflect a read error.

The receptor comes from a woman between 25 and 40 years old with primary liver carcinoma and hepatitis B virus infection. Input material: tumor-adjacent normal liver tissue. The V call is TRBV14, the J call TRBJ1-1; D call uncertain. CDR3 sequence (DNA): TGTGCCAACAGCCAAGGGCACAGAGTCACTGAAGTTTTCTTT. This gives the protein CANSQGHRVTEVFF.